This T cell receptor (beta chain) was observed in a study of OX40 agonist ivuxolimab in advanced cancers. The overall study: With ivuxolimab, an agonistic anti-OX40 (CD134) antibody, patients were treated.

Worth noting for this clone: Its antigen is not known.

Using immunoSEQ multiplex PCR, the repertoire was profiled, and TCRdb retains in-frame clones only, with some absent. The sample lists 40,000 or so clones, 82% occurring once. Overall study results and limits: Dosing at 0.1 to 3.0 mg/kg was accompanied by clonal expansion of CD4+ and CD8+ blood T cells by week 6. A proportion of nonresponders additionally exhibited low normalized T-cell clonal expansion.

This CDR3 has 16 residues. The V gene's germline CDR1 is SGHNT and CDR2 YYREEE (reference sequence). V shed 4 bases, J shed 3 bases, and the junction held 10 bases outside the gene matches. The specimen was CD4+ or CD8+ T cells sorted from blood, collected in a trial of the OX40 agonist ivuxolimab. J is TRBJ2-3 and V is TRBV5-4; 8 positions agree with TRBD2. This clonotype originated in an adult with an advanced solid tumor such as melanoma, head and neck, liver or kidney cancer. The CDR3 DNA is TGTGCCAGCAGCGTGGGAGCGGGAGTATCAACAGATACGCAGTATTTT. It is translated as CASSVGAGVSTDTQYF.